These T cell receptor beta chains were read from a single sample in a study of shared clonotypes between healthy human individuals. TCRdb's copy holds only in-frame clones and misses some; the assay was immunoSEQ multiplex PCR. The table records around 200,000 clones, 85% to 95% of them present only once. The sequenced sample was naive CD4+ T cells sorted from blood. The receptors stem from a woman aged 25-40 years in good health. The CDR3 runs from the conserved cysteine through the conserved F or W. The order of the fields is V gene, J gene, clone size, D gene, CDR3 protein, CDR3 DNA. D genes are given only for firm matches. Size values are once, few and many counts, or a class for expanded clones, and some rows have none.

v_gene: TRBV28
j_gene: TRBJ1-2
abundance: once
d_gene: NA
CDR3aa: CASMFVRMGGYTF
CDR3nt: TGTGCCAGCATGTTTGTCCGGATGGGGGGCTACACCTTC

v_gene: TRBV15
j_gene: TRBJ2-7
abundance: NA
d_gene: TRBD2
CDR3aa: CATSWDPTSTYEQYF
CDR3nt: TGTGCCACCAGCTGGGACCCGACTAGCACCTACGAGCAGTACTTC

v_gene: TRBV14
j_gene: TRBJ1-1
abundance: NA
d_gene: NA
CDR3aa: CASSRQLGDTEAFF
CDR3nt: TGTGCCAGCAGTCGACAATTGGGGGACACTGAAGCTTTCTTT

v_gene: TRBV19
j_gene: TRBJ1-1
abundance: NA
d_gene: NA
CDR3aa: CASNNDGTEAFF
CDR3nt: TGTGCCAGTAATAACGACGGGACTGAAGCTTTCTTT

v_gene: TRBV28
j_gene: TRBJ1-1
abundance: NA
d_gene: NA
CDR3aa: CASSIPTPRAGLAFF
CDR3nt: TGTGCCAGCAGTATCCCGACCCCCCGCGCAGGGTTAGCTTTCTTT

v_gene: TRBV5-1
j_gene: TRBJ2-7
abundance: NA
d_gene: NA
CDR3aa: CASSLVAGSYEQYF
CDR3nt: TGCGCCAGCAGCTTGGTAGCAGGGTCCTACGAGCAGTACTTC

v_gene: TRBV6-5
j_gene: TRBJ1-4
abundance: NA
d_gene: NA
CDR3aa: CASSYGGLRANEKLFF
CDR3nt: TGTGCCAGCAGTTACGGAGGCCTAAGGGCTAATGAAAAACTGTTTTTT

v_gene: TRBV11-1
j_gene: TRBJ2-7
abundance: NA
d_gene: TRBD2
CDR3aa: CASSSWSGIYEQYF
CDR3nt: TGTGCCAGCAGCAGTTGGAGCGGGATCTACGAGCAGTACTTC

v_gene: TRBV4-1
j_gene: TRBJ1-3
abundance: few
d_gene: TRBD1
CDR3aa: CASSRTTGVGNTIYF
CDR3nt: TGCGCCAGCAGCCGGACTACAGGGGTCGGAAACACCATATATTTT

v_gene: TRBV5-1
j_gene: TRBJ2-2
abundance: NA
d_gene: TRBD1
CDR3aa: CASSLKTGMNTGELFF
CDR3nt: TGCGCCAGCAGCTTAAAGACAGGGATGAACACCGGGGAGCTGTTTTTT

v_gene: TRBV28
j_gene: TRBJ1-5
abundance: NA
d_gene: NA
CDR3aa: CASRRTHGNAQPQHF
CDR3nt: TGTGCCAGCAGGCGGACACACGGGAACGCTCAGCCCCAGCATTTT

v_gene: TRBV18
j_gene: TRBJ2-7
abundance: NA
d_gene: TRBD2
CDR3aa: CASSRQGGSLGSYEQYF
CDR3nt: TGTGCCAGCTCACGTCAGGGCGGGAGTTTAGGGAGTTACGAGCAGTACTTC

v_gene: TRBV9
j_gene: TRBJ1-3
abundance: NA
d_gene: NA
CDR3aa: CASSVVPGPFSSGNTIYF
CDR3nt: TGTGCCAGCAGCGTAGTCCCAGGGCCCTTCAGCTCTGGAAACACCATATATTTT

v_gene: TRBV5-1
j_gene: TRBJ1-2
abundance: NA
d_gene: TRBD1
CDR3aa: CASSIMWTGYDYGYTF
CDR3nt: TGCGCCAGCAGCATCATGTGGACAGGGTATGACTATGGCTACACCTTC

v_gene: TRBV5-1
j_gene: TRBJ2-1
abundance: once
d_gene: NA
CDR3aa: CASSSGVYSSYNEQFF
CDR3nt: TGCGCCAGCAGCTCCGGTGTCTATAGCTCCTACAATGAGCAGTTCTTC

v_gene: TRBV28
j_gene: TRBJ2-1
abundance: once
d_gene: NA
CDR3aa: CASSPAPGVYNEQFF
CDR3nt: TGTGCCAGCAGCCCGGCCCCAGGGGTCTACAATGAGCAGTTCTTC

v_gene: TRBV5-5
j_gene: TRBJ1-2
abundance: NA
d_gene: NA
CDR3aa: CASSSGAGNYGYTF
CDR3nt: TGTGCCAGCAGCTCAGGGGCGGGTAACTATGGCTACACCTTC

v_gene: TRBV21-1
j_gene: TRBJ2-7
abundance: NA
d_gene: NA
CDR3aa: CARTLAGVGEQYF
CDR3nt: TGTGCCAGAACCCTAGCGGGAGTGGGTGAGCAGTACTTC

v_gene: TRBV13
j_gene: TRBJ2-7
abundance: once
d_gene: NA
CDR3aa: CASSPLDRDLSYEQYF
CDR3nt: TGTGCCAGCAGCCCCTTGGACCGGGACCTCTCCTACGAGCAGTACTTC

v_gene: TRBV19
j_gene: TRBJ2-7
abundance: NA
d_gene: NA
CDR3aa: CASSIAGLPDYEQYF
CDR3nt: TGTGCCAGTAGTATAGCAGGCCTTCCGGACTACGAGCAGTACTTC

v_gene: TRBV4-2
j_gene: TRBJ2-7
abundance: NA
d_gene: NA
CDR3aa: CASSHPRRGTGTYEQYF
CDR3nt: TGTGCCAGCAGCCACCCTAGACGTGGGACTGGAACCTACGAGCAGTACTTC

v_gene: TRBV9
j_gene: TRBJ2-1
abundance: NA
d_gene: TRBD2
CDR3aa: CASSPLGSGSYNEQFF
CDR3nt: TGTGCCAGCAGCCCCTTAGGTAGCGGGAGCTACAATGAGCAGTTCTTC

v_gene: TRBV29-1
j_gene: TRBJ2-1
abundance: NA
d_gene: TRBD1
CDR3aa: CSVDWDRGYNEQFF
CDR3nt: TGCAGCGTGGATTGGGACAGGGGATACAATGAGCAGTTCTTC

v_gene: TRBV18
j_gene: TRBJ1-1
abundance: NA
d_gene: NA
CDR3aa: CASSAGQSSGEAFF
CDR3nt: TGTGCCAGCTCTGCCGGACAGTCAAGTGGTGAAGCTTTCTTT

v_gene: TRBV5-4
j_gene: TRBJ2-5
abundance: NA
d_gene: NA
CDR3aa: CASSFGVGGQETQYF
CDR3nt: TGTGCCAGCAGCTTTGGGGTTGGGGGACAAGAGACCCAGTACTTC

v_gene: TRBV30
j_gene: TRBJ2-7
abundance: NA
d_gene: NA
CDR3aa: CAWSVSGSAYEQYF
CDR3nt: TGTGCCTGGAGTGTGTCAGGGTCAGCCTACGAGCAGTACTTC

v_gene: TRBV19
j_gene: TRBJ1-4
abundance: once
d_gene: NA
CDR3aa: CASSIVTGDNEKLFF
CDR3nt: TGTGCCAGTAGTATAGTGACAGGAGATAATGAAAAACTGTTTTTT

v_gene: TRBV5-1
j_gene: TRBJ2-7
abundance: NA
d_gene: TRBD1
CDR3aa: CASSSWTGPSYEQYF
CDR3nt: TGCGCCAGCAGCTCCTGGACAGGGCCCTCCTACGAGCAGTACTTC

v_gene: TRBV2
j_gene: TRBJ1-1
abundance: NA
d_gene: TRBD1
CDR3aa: CASSTLDRGFGNTEAFF
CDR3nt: TGTGCCAGCAGTACCTTGGACAGGGGGTTTGGGAACACTGAAGCTTTCTTT

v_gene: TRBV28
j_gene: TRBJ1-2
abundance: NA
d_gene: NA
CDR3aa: CASSFHSFAGLDYGYTF
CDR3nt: TGTGCCAGCAGTTTTCACTCTTTTGCAGGGTTGGACTATGGCTACACCTTC

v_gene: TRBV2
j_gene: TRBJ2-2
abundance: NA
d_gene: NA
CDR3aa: CASSFLTGELFF
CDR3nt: TGTGCCAGCAGCTTTCTCACCGGGGAGCTGTTTTTT

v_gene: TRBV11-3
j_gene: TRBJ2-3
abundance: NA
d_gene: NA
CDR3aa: CASSPGTSSTDTQYF
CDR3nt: TGTGCCAGCAGCCCGGGGACTTCTAGCACAGATACGCAGTATTTT

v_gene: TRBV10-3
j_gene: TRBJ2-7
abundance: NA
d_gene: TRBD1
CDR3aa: CAISESTGVYEQYF
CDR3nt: TGTGCCATCAGTGAGTCGACAGGGGTCTACGAGCAGTACTTC

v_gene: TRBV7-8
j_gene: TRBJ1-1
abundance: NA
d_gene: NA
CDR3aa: CASSLALTFPNTEAFF
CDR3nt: TGTGCCAGCAGCTTAGCGCTAACTTTTCCGAACACTGAAGCTTTCTTT

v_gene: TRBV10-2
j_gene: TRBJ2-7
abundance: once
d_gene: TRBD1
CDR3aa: CASGRPGQGSAQYF
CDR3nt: TGCGCCAGCGGTAGACCGGGACAGGGTTCTGCGCAGTACTTC

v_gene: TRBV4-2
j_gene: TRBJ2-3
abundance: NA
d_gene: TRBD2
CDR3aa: CASSLSGTSGSFQYF
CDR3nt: TGTGCCAGCAGCCTTTCCGGGACTAGCGGTTCCTTCCAGTATTTT

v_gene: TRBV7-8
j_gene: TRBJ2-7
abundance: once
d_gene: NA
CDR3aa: CASSFSASDYEQYF
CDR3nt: TGTGCCAGCAGCTTTAGTGCGTCCGACTACGAGCAGTACTTC

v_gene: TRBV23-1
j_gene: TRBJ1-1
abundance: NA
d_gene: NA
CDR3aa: CASRCSLNTEAFF
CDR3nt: TGCGCCAGCAGGTGCAGCTTGAACACTGAAGCTTTCTTT

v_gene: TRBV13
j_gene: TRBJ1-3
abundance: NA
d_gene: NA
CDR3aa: CASSTRYYSSGNTIYF
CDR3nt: TGTGCCAGCAGCACTCGATATTACTCCTCTGGAAACACCATATATTTT

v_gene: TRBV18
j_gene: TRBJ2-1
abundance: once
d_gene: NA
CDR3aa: CASSPYEAFGDEQFF
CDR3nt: TGTGCCAGCTCCCCGTATGAGGCCTTTGGGGATGAGCAGTTCTTC

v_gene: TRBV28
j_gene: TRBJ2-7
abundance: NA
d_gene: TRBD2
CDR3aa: CASSFEGLAGGPTSYEQYF
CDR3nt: TGTGCCAGCAGTTTCGAAGGACTAGCGGGAGGACCTACCTCCTACGAGCAGTACTTC

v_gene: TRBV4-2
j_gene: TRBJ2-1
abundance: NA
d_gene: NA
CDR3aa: CASSQPDSYNEQFF
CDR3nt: TGTGCCAGCAGCCAGCCGGATTCCTACAATGAGCAGTTCTTC

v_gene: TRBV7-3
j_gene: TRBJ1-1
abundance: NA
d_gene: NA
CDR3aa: CASSVTGLSGTEAFF
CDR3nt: TGTGCCAGCAGCGTAACAGGGCTTTCTGGCACTGAAGCTTTCTTT

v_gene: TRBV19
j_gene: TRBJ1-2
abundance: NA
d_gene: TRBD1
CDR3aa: CATGQGRSYTF
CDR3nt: TGTGCCACCGGACAGGGACGGAGCTACACCTTC

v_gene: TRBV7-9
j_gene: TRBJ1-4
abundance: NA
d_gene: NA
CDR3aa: CASSRYQGNEKLFF
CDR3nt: TGTGCCAGCAGCAGGTACCAGGGAAATGAAAAACTGTTTTTT